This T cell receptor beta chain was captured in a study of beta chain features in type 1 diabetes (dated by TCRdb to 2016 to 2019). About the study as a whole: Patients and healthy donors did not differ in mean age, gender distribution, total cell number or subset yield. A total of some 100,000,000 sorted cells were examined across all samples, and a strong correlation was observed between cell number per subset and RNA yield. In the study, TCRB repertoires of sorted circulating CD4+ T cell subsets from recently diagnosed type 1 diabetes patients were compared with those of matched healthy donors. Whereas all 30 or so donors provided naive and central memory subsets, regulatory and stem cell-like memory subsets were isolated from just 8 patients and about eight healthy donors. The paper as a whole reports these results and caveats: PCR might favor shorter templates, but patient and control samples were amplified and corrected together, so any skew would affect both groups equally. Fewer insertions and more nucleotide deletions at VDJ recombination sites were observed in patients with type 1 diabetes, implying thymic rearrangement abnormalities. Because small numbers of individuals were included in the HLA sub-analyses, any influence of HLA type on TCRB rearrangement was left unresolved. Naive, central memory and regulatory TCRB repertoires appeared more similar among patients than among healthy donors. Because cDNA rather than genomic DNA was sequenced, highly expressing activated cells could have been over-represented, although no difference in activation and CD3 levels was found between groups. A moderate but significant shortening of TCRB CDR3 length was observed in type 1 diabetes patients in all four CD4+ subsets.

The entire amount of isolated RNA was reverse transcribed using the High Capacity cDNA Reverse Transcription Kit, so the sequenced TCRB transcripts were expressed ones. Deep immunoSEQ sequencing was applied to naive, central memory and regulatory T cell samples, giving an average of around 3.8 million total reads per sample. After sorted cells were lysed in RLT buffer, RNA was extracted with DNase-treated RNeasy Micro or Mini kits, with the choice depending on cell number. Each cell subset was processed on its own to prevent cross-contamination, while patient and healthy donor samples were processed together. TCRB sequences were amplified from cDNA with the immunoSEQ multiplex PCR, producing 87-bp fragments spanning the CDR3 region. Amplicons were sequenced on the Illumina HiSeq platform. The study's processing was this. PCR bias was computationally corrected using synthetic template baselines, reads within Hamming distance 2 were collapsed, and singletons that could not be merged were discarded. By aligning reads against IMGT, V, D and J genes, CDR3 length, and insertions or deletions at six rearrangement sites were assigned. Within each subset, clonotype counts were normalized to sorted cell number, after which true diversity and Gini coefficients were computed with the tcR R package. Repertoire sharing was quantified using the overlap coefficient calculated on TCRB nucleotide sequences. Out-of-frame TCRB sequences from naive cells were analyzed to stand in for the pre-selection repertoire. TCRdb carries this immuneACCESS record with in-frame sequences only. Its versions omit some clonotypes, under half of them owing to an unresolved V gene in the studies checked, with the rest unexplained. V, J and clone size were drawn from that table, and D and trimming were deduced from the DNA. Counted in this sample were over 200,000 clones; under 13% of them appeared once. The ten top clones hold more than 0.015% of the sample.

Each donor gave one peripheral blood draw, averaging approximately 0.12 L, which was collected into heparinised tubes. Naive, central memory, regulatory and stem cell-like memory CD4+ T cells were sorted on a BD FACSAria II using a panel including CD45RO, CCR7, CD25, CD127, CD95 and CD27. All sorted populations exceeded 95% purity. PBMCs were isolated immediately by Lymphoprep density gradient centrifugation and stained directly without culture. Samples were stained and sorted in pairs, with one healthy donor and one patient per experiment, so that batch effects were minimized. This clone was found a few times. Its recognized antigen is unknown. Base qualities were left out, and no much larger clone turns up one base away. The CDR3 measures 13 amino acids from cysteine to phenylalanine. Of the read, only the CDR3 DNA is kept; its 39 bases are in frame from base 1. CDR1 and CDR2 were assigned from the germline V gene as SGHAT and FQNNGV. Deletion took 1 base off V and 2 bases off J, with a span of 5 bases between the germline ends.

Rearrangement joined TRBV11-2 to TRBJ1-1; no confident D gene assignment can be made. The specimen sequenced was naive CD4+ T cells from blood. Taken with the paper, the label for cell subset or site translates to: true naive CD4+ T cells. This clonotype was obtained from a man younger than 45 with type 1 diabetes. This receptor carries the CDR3 CASSLAGNTEAFF. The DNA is TGTGCCAGCAGCTTAGCGGGAAACACTGAAGCTTTCTTT.